This T cell receptor (beta chain) is from a study of T cell repertoires in cytomegalovirus infection. Study as a whole: CMV epitopes in the study were HLA-C-restricted (recently identified) and HLA-B-restricted (well studied).

V lost 0 bases, J lost 0 bases, and 18 bases lay in between. The CDR3 has 17 amino acids. Germline V gives CDR1 DFQATT, CDR2 SNEGSKA (reference sequence). Points from the study as a whole: Individuals carrying CMV plus the relevant HLA were identified by cumulative frequency of public TCR beta families.

MiXCR was run by TCRdb on the reads, yielding one entry per CDR3 protein. The sample shows about 83,000 distinct CDR3 sequences, 20% to 30% of them seen only once. Turning to this clonotype: Its antigen is still unknown.

The gene calls are TRBV20-1 and TRBJ2-7; a possible D gene is TRBD1 (5 bases). Sequenced here: CD8+ T cells from cultured PBMCs, sampled from culture after CMV antigen stimulation. The clonotype comes from a human donor in good health (CMV status not recorded). Some clones in this sample may be carry-over from other donors' samples. The chain's CDR3 is CSAREALARQSSYEQYF. CDR3 in DNA: TGCAGTGCTAGAGAGGCCCTCGCCCGACAGAGCTCCTACGAGCAGTACTTC.